This TCR beta chain was captured in a study of T cell responses to AZD1222 COVID-19 vaccine. For the study at large: Investigators merged groups given second doses at roughly 4 or roughly 12 weeks. Findings of the study overall: Reports indicate that nearly half of spike-specific TCRs are directed at unmutated variant regions. Repertoires were collected only later (after the peak T cell response had occurred).

Here immunoSEQ multiplex PCR was the method, and the copy in TCRdb shows in-frame clones only, minus some. This table holds some 140,000 clones, around nine tenths found once. A word on this clone: Its antigen is currently unknown.

The TCR was taken from an adult in good health. The sequencing used peripheral blood, collected on day 0 of AZD1222 vaccination.

The CDR3: CATSPGQAYEQYF. The CDR3, as DNA: TGTGCCACCAGCCCCGGGCAGGCCTACGAGCAGTACTTC. This chain links TRBV15 with TRBJ2-7; D ambiguous. The germline V gene has CDR1 LNHNV and CDR2 YYDKDF (reference sequence). V dropped 5 bases and J dropped 2 bases, with 10 bases sitting between them. The CDR3 runs to 13 residues.